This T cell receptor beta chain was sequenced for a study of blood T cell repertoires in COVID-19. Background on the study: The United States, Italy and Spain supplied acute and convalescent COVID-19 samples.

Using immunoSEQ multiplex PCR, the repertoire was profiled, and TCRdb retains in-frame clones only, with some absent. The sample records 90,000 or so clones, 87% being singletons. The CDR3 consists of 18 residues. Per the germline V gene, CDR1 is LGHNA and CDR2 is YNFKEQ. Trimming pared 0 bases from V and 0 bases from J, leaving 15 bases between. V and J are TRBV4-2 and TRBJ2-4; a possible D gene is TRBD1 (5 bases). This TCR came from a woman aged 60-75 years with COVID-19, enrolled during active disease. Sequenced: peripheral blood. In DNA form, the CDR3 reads TGTGCCAGCAGCCAAGACAGGGCCGGAATTCTAGCCAAAAACATTCAGTACTTC. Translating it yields CASSQDRAGILAKNIQYF.